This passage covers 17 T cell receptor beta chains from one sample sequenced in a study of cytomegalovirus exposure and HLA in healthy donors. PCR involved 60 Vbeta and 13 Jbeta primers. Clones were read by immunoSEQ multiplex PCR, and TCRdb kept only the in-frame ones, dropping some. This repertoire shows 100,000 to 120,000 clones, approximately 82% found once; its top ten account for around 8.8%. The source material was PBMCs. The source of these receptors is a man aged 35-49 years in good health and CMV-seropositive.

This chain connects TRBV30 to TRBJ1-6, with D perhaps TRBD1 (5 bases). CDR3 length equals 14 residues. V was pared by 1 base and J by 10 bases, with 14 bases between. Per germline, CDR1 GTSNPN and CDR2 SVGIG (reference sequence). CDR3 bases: TGTGCCTGGAGTGGGAGGGGCAGTAGCTCACCCCTCCACTTT. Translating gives CAWSGRGSSSPLHF. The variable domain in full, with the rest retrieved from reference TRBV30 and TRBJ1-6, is SQTIHQWPATLVQPVGSPLSLECTVEGTSNPNLYWYRQAAGRGLQLLFYSVGIGQISSEVPQNLSASRPQDRQFILSSKKLLLSDSGFYLCAWSGRGSSSPLHFGNGTRLTVT.

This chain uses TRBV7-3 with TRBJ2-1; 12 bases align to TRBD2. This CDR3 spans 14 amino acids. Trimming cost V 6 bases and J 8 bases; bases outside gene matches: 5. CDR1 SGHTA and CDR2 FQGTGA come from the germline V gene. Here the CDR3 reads CASSLTSGSYEQFF. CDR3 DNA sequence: TGTGCCAGCAGTCTGACTAGCGGGAGCTATGAGCAGTTCTTC.

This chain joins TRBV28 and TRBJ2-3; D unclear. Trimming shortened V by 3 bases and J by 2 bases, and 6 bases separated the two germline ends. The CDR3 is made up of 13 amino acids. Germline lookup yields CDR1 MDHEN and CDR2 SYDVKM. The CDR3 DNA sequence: TGTGCCAGCAGTTTCCAGGACACAGATACGCAGTATTTT. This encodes CASSFQDTDTQYF.

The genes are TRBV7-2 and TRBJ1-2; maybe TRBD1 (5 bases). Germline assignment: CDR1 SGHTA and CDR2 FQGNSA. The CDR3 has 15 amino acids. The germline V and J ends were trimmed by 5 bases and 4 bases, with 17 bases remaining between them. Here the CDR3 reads CASSQRGTGLYGYTF. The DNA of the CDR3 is TGTGCCAGCAGCCAGAGAGGGACTGGGCTCTATGGCTACACCTTC.

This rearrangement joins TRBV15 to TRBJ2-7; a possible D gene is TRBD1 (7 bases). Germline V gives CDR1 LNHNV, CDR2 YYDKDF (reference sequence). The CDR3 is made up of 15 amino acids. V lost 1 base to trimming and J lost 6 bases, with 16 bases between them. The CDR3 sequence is CATSRGPGEGAEQYF. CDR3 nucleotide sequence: TGTGCCACCAGCAGAGGCCCGGGAGAGGGGGCCGAGCAGTACTTC.

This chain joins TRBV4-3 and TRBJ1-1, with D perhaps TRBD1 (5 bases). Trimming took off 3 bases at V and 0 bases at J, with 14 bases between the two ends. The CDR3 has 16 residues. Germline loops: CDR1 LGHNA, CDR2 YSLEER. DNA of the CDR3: TGCGCCAGCAGCCAGGACGACAGAAATCTGAACACTGAAGCTTTCTTT. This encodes CASSQDDRNLNTEAFF.

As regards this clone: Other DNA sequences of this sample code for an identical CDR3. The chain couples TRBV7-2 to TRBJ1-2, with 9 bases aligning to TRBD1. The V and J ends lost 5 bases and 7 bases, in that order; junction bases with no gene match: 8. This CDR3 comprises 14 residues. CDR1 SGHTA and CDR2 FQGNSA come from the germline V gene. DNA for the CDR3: TGTGCCAGCAGCCCTCGGGACAGGGTAACTGGCTACACCTTC. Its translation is CASSPRDRVTGYTF.

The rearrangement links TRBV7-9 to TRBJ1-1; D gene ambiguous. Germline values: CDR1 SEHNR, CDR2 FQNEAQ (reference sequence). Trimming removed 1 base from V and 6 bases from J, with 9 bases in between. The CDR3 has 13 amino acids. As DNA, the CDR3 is TGTGCCAGCAGCTTAGGAGGGATGGCTGAAGCTTTCTTT. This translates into CASSLGGMAEAFF. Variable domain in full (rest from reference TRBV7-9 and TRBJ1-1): DTGVSQNPRHKITKRGQNVTFRCDPISEHNRLYWYRQTLGQGPEFLTYFQNEAQLEKSRLLSDRFSAERPKGSFSTLEIQRTEQGDSAMYLCASSLGGMAEAFFGQGTRLTVV.

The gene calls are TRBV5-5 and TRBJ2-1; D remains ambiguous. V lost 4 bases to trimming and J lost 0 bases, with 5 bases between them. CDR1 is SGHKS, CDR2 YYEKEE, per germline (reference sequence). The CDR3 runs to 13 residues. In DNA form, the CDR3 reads TGTGCCAGCAGCCATAGCTCCTACAATGAGCAGTTCTTC. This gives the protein CASSHSSYNEQFF.

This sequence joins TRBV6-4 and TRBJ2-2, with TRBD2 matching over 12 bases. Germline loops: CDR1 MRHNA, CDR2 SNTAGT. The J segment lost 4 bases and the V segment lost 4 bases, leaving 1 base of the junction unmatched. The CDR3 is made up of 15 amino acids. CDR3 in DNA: TGTGCCAGCAGTGCTAGCGGGGGGGCCACCGGGGAGCTGTTTTTT. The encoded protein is CASSASGGATGELFF.

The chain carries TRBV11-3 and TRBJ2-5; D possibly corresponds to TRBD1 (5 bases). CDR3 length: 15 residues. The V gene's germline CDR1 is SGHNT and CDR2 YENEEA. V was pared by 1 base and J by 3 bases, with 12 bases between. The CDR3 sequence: CASSLGRAGKETQYF. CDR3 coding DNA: TGTGCCAGCAGCTTAGGACGGGCAGGGAAAGAGACCCAGTACTTC. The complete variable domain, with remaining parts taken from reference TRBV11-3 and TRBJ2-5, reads EAGVVQSPRYKIIEKKQPVAFWCNPISGHNTLYWYLQNLGQGPELLIRYENEEAVDDSQLPKDRFSAERLKGVDSTLKIQPAELGDSAVYLCASSLGRAGKETQYFGPGTRLLVL.

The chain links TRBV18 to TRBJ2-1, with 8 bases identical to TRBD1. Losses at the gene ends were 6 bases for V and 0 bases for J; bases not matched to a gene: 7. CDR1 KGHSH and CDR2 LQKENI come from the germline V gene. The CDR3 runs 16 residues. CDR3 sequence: CASSSFQGASYNEQFF. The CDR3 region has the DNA TGTGCCAGCTCTTCCTTCCAGGGGGCCTCCTACAATGAGCAGTTCTTC.

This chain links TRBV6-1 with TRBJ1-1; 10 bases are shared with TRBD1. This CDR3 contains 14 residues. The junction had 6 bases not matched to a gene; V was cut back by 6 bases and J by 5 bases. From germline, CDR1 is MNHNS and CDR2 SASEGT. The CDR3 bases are TGTGCCAGCAGGCCTGACAGGGGGCGTACTGAAGCTTTCTTT. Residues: CASRPDRGRTEAFF.

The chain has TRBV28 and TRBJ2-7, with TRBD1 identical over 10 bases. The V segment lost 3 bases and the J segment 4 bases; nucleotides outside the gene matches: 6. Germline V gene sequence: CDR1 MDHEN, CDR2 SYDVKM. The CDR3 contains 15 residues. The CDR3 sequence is CASSFWGTGEYEQYF. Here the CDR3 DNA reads TGTGCCAGCAGTTTTTGGGGGACAGGGGAGTACGAGCAGTACTTC.

DNA for the CDR3: TGTGCCAGCAGCCCAGAGGCTGCTAACTATGGCTACACCTTC. Its protein product is CASSPEAANYGYTF. The V gene is TRBV7-8, the J gene TRBJ1-2; D remains unclear. CDR1 SGHVS and CDR2 FQNEAQ come from the germline V gene. The CDR3 sequence is 14 residues long. Trimming shortened V by 5 bases and J by 0 bases, and 10 bases separated the two germline ends.

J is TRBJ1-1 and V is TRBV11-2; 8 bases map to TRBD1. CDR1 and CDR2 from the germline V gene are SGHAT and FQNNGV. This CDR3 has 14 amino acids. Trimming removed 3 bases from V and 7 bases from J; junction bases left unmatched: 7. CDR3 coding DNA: TGTGCCAGCAGCTTTTCGACAGGGGCTCTTGAAGCTTTCTTT. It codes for CASSFSTGALEAFF.

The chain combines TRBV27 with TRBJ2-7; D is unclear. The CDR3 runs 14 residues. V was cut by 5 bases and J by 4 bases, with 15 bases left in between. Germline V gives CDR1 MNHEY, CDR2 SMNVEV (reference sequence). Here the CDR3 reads CASSPLLSVYEQYF. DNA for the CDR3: TGTGCCAGCAGTCCCCTCCTCTCGGTTTACGAGCAGTACTTC.